This T cell receptor beta chain emerged from a study of cytomegalovirus exposure and HLA in healthy donors. Overall study findings and caveats: When analyzed later, the rates of TCR association showed variation by HLA locus, with DRB1 the most and HLA-C the fewest. TCR beta sequences reportedly predicted most subjects' HLA-A and HLA-B alleles accurately. For most TCR beta V segments, an earlier analysis put the productive rate at about 87% or about 30% of the time. A link between a missense DCLRE1C variant and TCR beta V- and J-gene trimming emerged from a later analysis.

Primers for the PCR totalled 60 Vbeta and 13 Jbeta. Libraries were prepared by immunoSEQ multiplex PCR; TCRdb keeps only in-frame clonotypes and omits some of them. The sample contains about 200,000 clones, approximately 85% of which appear only once. In this sample, this clone turned up a few times. Antigen specificity is unknown. The sequenced sample consisted of PBMCs. The TCR comes from a woman in her forties or fifties in good health and CMV-seropositive.

Written as DNA, the CDR3 is TGTGCCAGCAGTCCACTCGGTAGGGGCGAAATCAATGAGCAGTTCTTC. Residues: CASSPLGRGEINEQFF. The rearrangement links TRBV28 to TRBJ2-1; TRBD1 is a possible D gene (5 bases). V gave up 5 bases and J gave up 6 bases, with 20 bases separating them. CDR1 is MDHEN and CDR2 is SYDVKM in the germline V gene. This CDR3 contains 16 residues.